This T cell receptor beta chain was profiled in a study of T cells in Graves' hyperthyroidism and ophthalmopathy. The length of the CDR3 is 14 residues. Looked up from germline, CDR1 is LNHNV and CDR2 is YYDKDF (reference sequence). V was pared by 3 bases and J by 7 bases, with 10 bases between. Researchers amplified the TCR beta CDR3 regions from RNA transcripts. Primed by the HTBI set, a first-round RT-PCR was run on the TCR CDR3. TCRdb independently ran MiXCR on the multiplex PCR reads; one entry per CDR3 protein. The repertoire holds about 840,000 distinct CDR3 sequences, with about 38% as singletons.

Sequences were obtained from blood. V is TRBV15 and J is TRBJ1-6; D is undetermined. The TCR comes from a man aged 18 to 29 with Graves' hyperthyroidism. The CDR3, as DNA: TGTGCCACCAGCAGCCAAACGGGGAATTCACCCCTCCACTTT. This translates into CATSSQTGNSPLHF.